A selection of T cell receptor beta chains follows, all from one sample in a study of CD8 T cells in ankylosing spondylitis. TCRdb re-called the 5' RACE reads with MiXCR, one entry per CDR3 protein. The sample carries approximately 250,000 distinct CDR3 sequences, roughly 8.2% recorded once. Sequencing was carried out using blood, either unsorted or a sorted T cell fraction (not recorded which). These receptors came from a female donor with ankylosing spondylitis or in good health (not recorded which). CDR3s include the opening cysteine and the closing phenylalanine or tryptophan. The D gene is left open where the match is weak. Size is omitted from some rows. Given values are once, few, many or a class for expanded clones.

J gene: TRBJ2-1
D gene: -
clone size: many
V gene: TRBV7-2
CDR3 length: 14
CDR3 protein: CASSLARENGEQFF
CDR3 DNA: TGTGCCAGCAGCTTAGCGAGGGAGAACGGTGAGCAGTTCTTC

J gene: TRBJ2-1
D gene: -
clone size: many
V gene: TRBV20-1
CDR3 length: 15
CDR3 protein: CSAGLGSSSYNEQFF
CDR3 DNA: TGCAGTGCTGGGCTAGGTTCGAGTTCCTACAATGAGCAGTTCTTC

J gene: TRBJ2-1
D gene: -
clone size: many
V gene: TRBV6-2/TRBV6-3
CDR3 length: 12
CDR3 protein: CASSPPHNEQFF
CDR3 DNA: TGTGCCAGCAGCCCCCCCCACAATGAGCAGTTCTTC

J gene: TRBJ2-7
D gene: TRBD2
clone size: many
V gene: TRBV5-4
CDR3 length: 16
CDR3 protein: CASSFYGTSGIGEQYF
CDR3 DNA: TGTGCCAGCAGCTTTTACGGGACTAGCGGGATAGGCGAGCAGTACTTC

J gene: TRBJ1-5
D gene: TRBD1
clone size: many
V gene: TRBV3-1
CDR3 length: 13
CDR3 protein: CASSSQGGQPQHF
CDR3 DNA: TGTGCCAGCAGCTCACAGGGGGGTCAGCCCCAGCATTTT

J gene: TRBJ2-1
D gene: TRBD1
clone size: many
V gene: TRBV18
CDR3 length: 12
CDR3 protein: CASSLAGTGRFF
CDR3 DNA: TGTGCCAGCTCGCTGGCCGGGACAGGGCGGTTCTTC

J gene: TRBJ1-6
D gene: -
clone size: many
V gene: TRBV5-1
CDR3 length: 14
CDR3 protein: CASTQGRPDSPLHF
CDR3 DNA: TGCGCCAGCACGCAGGGGCGGCCTGATTCACCCCTCCACTTT

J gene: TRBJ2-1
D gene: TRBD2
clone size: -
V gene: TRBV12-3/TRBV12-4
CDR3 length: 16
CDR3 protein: CASSNPSGRASDEQFF
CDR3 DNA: TGTGCCAGCAGTAACCCTAGCGGGAGGGCCTCCGATGAGCAGTTCTTC

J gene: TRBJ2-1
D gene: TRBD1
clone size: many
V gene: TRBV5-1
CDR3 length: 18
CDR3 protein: CASSLGIGTGGVYNEQFF
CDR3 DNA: TGCGCCAGCAGCTTGGGTATAGGGACAGGGGGTGTCTACAATGAGCAGTTCTTC

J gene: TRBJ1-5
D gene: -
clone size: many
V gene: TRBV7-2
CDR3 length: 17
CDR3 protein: CASSLSAPGGSNQPQHF
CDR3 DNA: TGTGCCAGCAGCTTATCGGCCCCCGGAGGTAGCAATCAGCCCCAGCATTTT

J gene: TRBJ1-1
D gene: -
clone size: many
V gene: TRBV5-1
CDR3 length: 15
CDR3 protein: CASSHDRGLNTEAFF
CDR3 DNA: TGCGCCAGCAGCCACGACAGAGGGCTGAACACTGAAGCTTTCTTT

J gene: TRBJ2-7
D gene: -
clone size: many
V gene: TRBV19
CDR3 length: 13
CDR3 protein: CASSMNPGYEQYF
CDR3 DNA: TGTGCCAGTAGTATGAACCCAGGCTACGAGCAGTACTTC

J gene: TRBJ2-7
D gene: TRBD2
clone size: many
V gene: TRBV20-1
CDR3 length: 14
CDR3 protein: CSVRGIAGVPEQYF
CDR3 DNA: TGCAGTGTTAGAGGAATAGCGGGAGTCCCCGAGCAGTACTTC

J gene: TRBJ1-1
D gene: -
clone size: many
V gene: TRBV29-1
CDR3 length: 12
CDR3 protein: CSVNQGNTEAFF
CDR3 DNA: TGCAGCGTAAACCAGGGGAACACTGAAGCTTTCTTT

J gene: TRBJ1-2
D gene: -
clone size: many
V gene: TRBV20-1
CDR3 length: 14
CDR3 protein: CSAREGDLLGGYTF
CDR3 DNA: TGCAGTGCTAGAGAGGGGGACCTGTTAGGGGGCTACACCTTC

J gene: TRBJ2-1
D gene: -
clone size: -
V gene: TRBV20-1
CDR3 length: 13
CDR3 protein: CSARVRIGNEQFF
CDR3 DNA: TGCAGTGCTAGAGTGAGGATCGGGAATGAGCAGTTCTTC

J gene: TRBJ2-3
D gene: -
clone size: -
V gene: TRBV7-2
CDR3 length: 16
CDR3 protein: CASSPYSEFGQATQYF
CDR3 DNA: TGTGCCAGCAGCCCCTACTCTGAGTTTGGGCAGGCTACGCAGTATTTT

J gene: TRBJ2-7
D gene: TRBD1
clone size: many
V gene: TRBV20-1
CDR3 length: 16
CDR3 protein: CSAINVLGTGFHEQYF
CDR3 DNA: TGCAGTGCTATAAATGTTCTAGGGACAGGGTTCCACGAGCAGTACTTC

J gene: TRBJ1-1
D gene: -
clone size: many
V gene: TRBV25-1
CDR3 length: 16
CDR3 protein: CASSEYTVEGRTEAFF
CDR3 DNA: TGTGCCAGCAGTGAATACACCGTTGAGGGGCGCACTGAAGCTTTCTTT

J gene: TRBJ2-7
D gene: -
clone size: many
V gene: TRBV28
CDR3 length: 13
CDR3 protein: CASRWGAEYEQYF
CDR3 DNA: TGTGCCAGCAGGTGGGGGGCGGAATACGAGCAGTACTTC

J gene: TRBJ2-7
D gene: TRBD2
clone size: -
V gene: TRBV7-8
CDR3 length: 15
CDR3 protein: CASSLSGRAAYEQYF
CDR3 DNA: TGTGCCAGCAGCTTAAGCGGGAGGGCCGCTTACGAGCAGTACTTC

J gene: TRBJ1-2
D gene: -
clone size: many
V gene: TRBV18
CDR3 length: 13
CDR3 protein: CASSSGTTDGYTF
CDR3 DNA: TGTGCCAGCTCATCCGGGACGACCGATGGCTACACCTTC

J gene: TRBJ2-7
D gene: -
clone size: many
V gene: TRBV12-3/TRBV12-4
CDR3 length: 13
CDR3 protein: CASTWIFGYEQYF
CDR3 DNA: TGTGCCAGCACCTGGATTTTCGGCTACGAGCAGTACTTC

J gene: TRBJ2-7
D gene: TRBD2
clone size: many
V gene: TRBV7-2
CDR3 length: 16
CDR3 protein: CASSLGWTSGRESQYF
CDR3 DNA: TGTGCCAGCAGCTTAGGGTGGACTAGCGGGAGGGAGTCGCAGTACTTC

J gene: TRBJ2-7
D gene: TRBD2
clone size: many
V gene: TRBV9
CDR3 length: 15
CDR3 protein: CASSIGTSGAYEQYF
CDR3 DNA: TGTGCCAGCAGCATAGGGACTAGCGGGGCCTACGAGCAGTACTTC

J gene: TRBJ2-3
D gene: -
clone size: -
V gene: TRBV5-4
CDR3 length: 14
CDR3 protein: CASSLAGSGDTQYF
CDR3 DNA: TGTGCCAGCAGCTTGGCCGGGAGCGGAGATACGCAGTATTTT

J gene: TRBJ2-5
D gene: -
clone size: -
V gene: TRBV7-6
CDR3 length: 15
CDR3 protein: CASSSLDERRETQYF
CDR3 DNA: TGTGCCAGCAGCTCCCTCGACGAGAGGCGGGAGACCCAGTACTTC

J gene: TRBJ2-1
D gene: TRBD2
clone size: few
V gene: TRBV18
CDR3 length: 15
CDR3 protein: CASSPGSGAYNEQFF
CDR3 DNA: TGTGCCAGCTCACCCGGAAGCGGGGCCTACAATGAGCAGTTCTTC

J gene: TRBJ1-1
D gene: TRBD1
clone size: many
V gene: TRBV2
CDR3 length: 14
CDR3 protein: CASSPRQGATEAFF
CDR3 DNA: TGTGCCAGCAGTCCACGACAGGGGGCAACTGAAGCTTTCTTT

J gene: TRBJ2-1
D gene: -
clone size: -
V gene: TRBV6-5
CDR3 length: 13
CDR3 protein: CASSYSPFNEQFF
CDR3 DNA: TGTGCCAGCAGTTACTCTCCATTCAATGAGCAGTTCTTC

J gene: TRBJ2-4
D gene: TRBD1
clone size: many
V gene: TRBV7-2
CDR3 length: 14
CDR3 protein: CASSVRQGQNIQYF
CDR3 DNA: TGTGCCAGCAGCGTTCGACAGGGGCAAAACATTCAGTACTTC

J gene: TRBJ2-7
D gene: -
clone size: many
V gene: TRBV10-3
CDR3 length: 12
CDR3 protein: CAIRDTSYEQYF
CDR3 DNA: TGTGCCATCAGGGACACCTCCTACGAGCAGTACTTC

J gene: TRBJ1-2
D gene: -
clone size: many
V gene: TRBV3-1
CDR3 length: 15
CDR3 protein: CASSQGGGSNYGYTF
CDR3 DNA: TGTGCCAGCAGCCAAGGCGGCGGGTCTAACTATGGCTACACCTTC

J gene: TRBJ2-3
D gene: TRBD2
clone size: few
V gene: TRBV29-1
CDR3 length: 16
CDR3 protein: CSAGGSGLAGSDTQYF
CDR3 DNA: TGCAGCGCTGGGGGGAGCGGGCTAGCGGGATCAGATACGCAGTATTTT

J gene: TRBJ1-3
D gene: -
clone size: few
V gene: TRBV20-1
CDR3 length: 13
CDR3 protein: CSAKKGNGNTIYF
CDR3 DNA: TGCAGTGCTAAGAAGGGTAACGGAAACACCATATATTTT

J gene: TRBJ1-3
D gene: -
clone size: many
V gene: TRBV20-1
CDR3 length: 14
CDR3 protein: CSARVPGDGNTIYF
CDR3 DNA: TGCAGTGCTAGAGTCCCAGGGGATGGAAACACCATATATTTT

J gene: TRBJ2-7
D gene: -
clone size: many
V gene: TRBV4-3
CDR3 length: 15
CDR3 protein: CASSQGVSETYEQYF
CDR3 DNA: TGCGCCAGCAGCCAAGGGGTCAGCGAAACCTACGAGCAGTACTTC

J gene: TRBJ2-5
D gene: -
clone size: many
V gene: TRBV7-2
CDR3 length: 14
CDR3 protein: CASSLFTVQETQYF
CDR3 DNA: TGTGCCAGCAGCTTGTTTACGGTTCAAGAGACCCAGTACTTC

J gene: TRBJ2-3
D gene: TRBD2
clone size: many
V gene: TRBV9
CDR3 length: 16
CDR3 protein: CASSVGLAGEADTQYF
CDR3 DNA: TGTGCCAGCAGCGTAGGACTAGCGGGAGAAGCAGATACGCAGTATTTT

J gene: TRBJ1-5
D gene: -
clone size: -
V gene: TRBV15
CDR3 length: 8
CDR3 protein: CIVLGEHF
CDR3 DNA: TGTATTGTCTTGGGGGAGCATTTT

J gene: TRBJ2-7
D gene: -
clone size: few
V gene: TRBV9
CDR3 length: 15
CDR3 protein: CASSAVGGRPDEQYF
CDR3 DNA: TGTGCCAGCAGCGCGGTAGGGGGAAGGCCCGACGAGCAGTACTTC

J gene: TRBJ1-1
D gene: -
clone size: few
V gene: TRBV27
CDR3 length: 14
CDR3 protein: CASSSGGGNTEAFF
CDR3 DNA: TGTGCCAGCAGTTCGGGGGGAGGGAACACTGAAGCTTTCTTT

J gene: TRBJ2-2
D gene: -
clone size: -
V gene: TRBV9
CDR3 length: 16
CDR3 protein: CASSVDGYANTGELFF
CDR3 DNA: TGTGCCAGCAGCGTAGATGGGTACGCGAACACCGGGGAGCTGTTTTTT

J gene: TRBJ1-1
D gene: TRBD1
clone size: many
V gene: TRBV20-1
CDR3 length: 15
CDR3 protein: CSAPSTGTLNTEAFF
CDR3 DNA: TGCAGTGCCCCTTCGACAGGGACCTTGAACACTGAAGCTTTCTTT

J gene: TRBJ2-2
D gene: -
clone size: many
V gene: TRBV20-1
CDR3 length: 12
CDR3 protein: CSAKGGTGELFF
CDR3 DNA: TGCAGTGCTAAAGGGGGCACCGGGGAGCTGTTTTTT

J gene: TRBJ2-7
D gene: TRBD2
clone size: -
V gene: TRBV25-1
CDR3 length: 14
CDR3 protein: CASSGTSGRYEQYF
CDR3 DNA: TGTGCCAGCAGCGGGACTAGCGGGAGGTACGAGCAGTACTTC

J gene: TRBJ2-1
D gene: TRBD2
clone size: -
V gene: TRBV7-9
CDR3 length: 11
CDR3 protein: CASGGSYEQFF
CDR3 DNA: TGTGCCAGCGGCGGGAGTTATGAGCAGTTCTTC

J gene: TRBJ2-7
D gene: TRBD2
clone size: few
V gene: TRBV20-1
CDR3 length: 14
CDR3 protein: CSAPDTSGRGEQYF
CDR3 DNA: TGCAGTGCTCCGGATACGAGCGGGAGGGGCGAGCAGTACTTC

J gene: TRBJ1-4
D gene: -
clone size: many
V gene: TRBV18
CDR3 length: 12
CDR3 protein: CASSPGPEKLFF
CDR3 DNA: TGTGCCAGCTCGCCAGGTCCTGAAAAACTGTTTTTT

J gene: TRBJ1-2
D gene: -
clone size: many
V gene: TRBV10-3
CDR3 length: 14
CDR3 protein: CAISEDRSRYGYTF
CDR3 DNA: TGTGCCATCAGTGAAGATAGGTCGCGCTATGGCTACACCTTC

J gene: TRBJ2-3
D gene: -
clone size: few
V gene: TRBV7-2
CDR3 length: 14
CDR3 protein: CASSPFYSTDTQYF
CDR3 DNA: TGTGCCAGCAGCCCATTCTATAGCACAGATACGCAGTATTTT

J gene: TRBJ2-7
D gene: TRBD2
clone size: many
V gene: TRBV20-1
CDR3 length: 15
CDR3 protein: CSARAPAGGDHEQYF
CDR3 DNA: TGCAGTGCTAGAGCCCCGGCGGGAGGAGACCACGAGCAGTACTTC

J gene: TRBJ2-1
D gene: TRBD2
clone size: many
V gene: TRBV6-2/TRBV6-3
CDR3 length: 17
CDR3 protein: CASSYSPVSGIYNEQFF
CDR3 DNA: TGTGCCAGCAGTTACTCCCCCGTGAGCGGGATCTACAATGAGCAGTTCTTC